One sample yielded the 30 T cell receptor beta chains listed below, sequenced in a study of OX40 agonist ivuxolimab in advanced cancers. Libraries were built with the immunoSEQ multiplex PCR assay. TCRdb obtained this table from immuneACCESS and retained in-frame rearrangements with V and J assigned. These tables miss some clones; where compared with another copy, unresolved V genes account for less than half of the shortfall, and the remainder is unexplained. The sample data list about 120,000 clones, and 85% to 90% of these were observed just once. The ten largest clones take up around 0.57% of the sample. The sequencing here drew on CD4+ or CD8+ T cells sorted from blood, taken in a trial of the OX40 agonist ivuxolimab. Receptor source: an adult with an advanced solid tumor such as melanoma, head and neck, liver or kidney cancer.

The chain links TRBV7-2 to TRBJ2-7; D gene uncertain. V shed 5 bases and J shed 3 bases, with 5 bases lying between them. Germline V gene lookup returns CDR1 SGHTA and CDR2 FQGNSA. The CDR3 is 11 residues long. As DNA, the CDR3 is TGTGCCAGCAGCCGAAACTACGAGCAGTACTTC. Translated, it gives CASSRNYEQYF.

The chain has TRBV4-3 and TRBJ1-5; no clear D gene. Germline-derived CDR1 and CDR2 are LGHNA and YSLEER. Trimming pared 4 bases from V and 1 base from J, leaving 5 bases between. The CDR3 runs 13 residues. This chain's CDR3 is CASSPESNQPQHF. The DNA for the CDR3 is TGCGCCAGCAGCCCTGAAAGCAATCAGCCCCAGCATTTT.

This chain uses TRBV4-3 with TRBJ2-3; 9 nucleotides line up with TRBD2. The CDR3 has 16 amino acids. Germline CDR1 is LGHNA and CDR2 is YSLEER. J was trimmed by 5 bases and V by 4 bases; bases with no gene match: 10. CDR3 DNA sequence: TGCGCCAGCAGCCCAAGTCGGACTAGCGATGGAGATACGCAGTATTTT. This codes for CASSPSRTSDGDTQYF.

This rearrangement joins TRBV7-2 to TRBJ1-2; 8 nucleotides align to TRBD1. Germline CDR1 and CDR2: SGHTA and FQGNSA. The CDR3 covers 15 residues. Trimming took 1 base from V and 7 from J; bases not matched to a gene: 8. CDR3 DNA: TGTGCCAGCAGCTTAGGTACCGGACAGGGAGGTGGCTACACCTTC. Translated: CASSLGTGQGGGYTF.

V is TRBV19 and J is TRBJ2-4, with D possibly TRBD2 on 7 matching bases. Germline V gives CDR1 LNHDA, CDR2 SQIVND (reference sequence). The CDR3 runs 17 residues. Trimming removed 1 base from V and 2 bases from J, with 15 bases in between. The CDR3 loop is CASSIGGGERTKNIQYF. The CDR3 DNA follows: TGTGCCAGTAGTATAGGGGGGGGCGAAAGAACCAAAAACATTCAGTACTTC.

V usage is TRBV15 and J usage is TRBJ1-5; D is ambiguous. Trimming cost V 5 bases and J 11 bases, with 16 bases left between them. Germline lookup yields CDR1 LNHNV and CDR2 YYDKDF (reference sequence). The length of the CDR3 is 13 residues. CDR3 in amino acids: CATSSPSSLAQHF. CDR3 nucleotides: TGTGCCACCAGCTCACCGTCGTCATTAGCCCAGCATTTT.

The J gene is TRBJ2-1, the V gene TRBV7-8; D is undetermined. This CDR3 is built from 12 residues. Germline CDR1 SGHVS, CDR2 FQNEAQ. V lost 7 bases and J 4 bases, leaving 8 bases between the germline ends. The CDR3 DNA is TGTGCCAGCACCGACAAGTACAATGAGCAGTTCTTC. Protein: CASTDKYNEQFF.

This rearrangement joins TRBV6-5 to TRBJ2-7, with 9 positions matching TRBD1. The V segment lost 6 bases and the J segment 3 bases; nucleotides outside the gene matches: 9. There are 15 residues in the CDR3. Germline CDR1 is MNHEY and CDR2 is SVGAGI. CDR3 nucleotides: TGTGCCAGCAGGACTTCGGGACAGGGCCTCTACGAGCAGTACTTC. It is translated as CASRTSGQGLYEQYF.

The chain has TRBV7-9 and TRBJ2-2; D is ambiguous. CDR3 length: 13 amino acids. V was clipped by 1 base and J by 4 bases, with 4 bases between them. Germline CDR1 SEHNR, CDR2 FQNEAQ (reference sequence). The CDR3 spells CASSLVRTGELFF. In nucleotides, the CDR3 is TGTGCCAGCAGCTTAGTTCGCACCGGGGAGCTGTTTTTT. Looking up the rest from reference TRBV7-9 and TRBJ2-2 gives the full variable domain: DTGVSQNPRHKITKRGQNVTFRCDPISEHNRLYWYRQTLGQGPEFLTYFQNEAQLEKSRLLSDRFSAERPKGSFSTLEIQRTEQGDSAMYLCASSLVRTGELFFGEGSRLTVL.

The chain carries TRBV5-1 and TRBJ2-1; D might be TRBD1 (6 bases). Looked up from germline, CDR1 is SGHRS and CDR2 is YFSETQ. This CDR3 has 16 amino acids. Trimming pared 4 bases from V and 0 bases from J, leaving 14 bases between. CDR3 loop: CASSPGPDSSYNEQFF. DNA of the CDR3: TGCGCCAGCAGCCCGGGACCGGACAGCTCCTACAATGAGCAGTTCTTC.

V and J are TRBV7-8 and TRBJ1-6; 8 nucleotides agree with TRBD1. This CDR3 spans 15 amino acids. Trimming cost V 0 bases and J 10 bases; bases outside gene matches: 5. The V gene's germline CDR1 is SGHVS and CDR2 FQNEAQ. In nucleotides, the CDR3 is TGTGCCAGCAGCTTAGCAGGACAGGGTGGATCACCCCTCCACTTT. Translating it yields CASSLAGQGGSPLHF.

This rearrangement joins TRBV5-4 to TRBJ2-2; 7 bases align to TRBD2. The germline gives CDR1 SGHNT, CDR2 YYREEE (reference sequence). V shed 0 bases and J 0 bases; nucleotides not matched to a gene: 2. The CDR3 totals 16 residues. This CDR3 reads CASSLEAGTNTGELFF. The CDR3, as DNA: TGTGCCAGCAGCTTGGAAGCGGGGACGAACACCGGGGAGCTGTTTTTT.

The CDR3: CASSPPDRGYGYTF. DNA of the CDR3: TGTGCCAGCAGCCCACCCGACAGGGGGTATGGCTACACCTTC. This sequence joins TRBV28 and TRBJ1-2, with 9 positions matching TRBD1. This CDR3 is 14 amino acids long. V shed 6 bases, J shed 5 bases, and the junction held 7 bases outside the gene matches. From germline, CDR1 is MDHEN and CDR2 SYDVKM.

The V gene is TRBV7-2, the J gene TRBJ1-4, with TRBD1 matching over 9 bases. Per the germline V gene, CDR1 is SGHTA and CDR2 is FQGNSA. The CDR3 has 17 amino acids. Trimming cost V 5 bases and J 2 bases; bases outside gene matches: 9. The CDR3 DNA reads as TGTGCCAGCAGCCCAGGGTACAGGGGGCCTACTAATGAAAAACTGTTTTTT. It yields the protein CASSPGYRGPTNEKLFF. The full variable domain, rest sourced from reference TRBV7-2 and TRBJ1-4, is GAGVSQSPSNKVTEKGKDVELRCDPISGHTALYWYRQSLGQGLEFLIYFQGNSAPDKSGLPSDRFSAERTGGSVSTLTIQRTQQEDSAVYLCASSPGYRGPTNEKLFFGSGTQLSVL.

V is TRBV6-1 and J is TRBJ2-1; D is unresolved. Between the trimmed V and J ends, which lost 6 bases and 4 bases, there was a span of 7 bases. The CDR3 totals 12 residues. CDR1 and CDR2 from the germline V gene are MNHNS and SASEGT. The CDR3 nucleotides are TGTGCCAGCAGGGCGGTTTACAATGAGCAGTTCTTC. Encoded protein: CASRAVYNEQFF.

A single count supports this clone. The chain is built from TRBV10-1 and TRBJ2-3, with D uncertain. V was pared by 4 bases and J by 5 bases, with 7 bases between. CDR3 length equals 12 residues. CDR1 is WNHNN, CDR2 SYGVQD, per germline (reference sequence). Here the CDR3 DNA reads TGCGCCAGCAGTGTGGGTGGAGATACGCAGTATTTT. This translates into CASSVGGDTQYF.

The CDR3 bases are TGTGCCAGCGGGTTGGGCCCAAATCAGCCCCAGCATTTT. This sequence encodes CASGLGPNQPQHF. V usage is TRBV2 and J usage is TRBJ1-5; the D is unclear. Looked up from germline, CDR1 is SNHLY and CDR2 is FYNNEI. V was trimmed by 8 bases and J by 4 bases, leaving 12 bases between them. The CDR3 runs 13 residues.

This clone was detected once. This chain uses TRBV6-6 with TRBJ2-5; D may correspond to TRBD1 or TRBD2 (5 bases each). V was cut by 6 bases and J by 5 bases, with 13 bases left in between. The CDR3 contains 13 residues. The V gene's germline CDR1 is MNHNY and CDR2 SVGAGI (reference sequence). CDR3 region: CASSWGPQETQYF. CDR3 in DNA: TGTGCCAGCAGCTGGGGACCTCAGGAGACCCAGTACTTC.

The rearrangement joins TRBV5-1 to TRBJ1-6, with 9 bases lining up with TRBD1. This CDR3 is built from 15 residues. Germline CDR1 is SGHRS and CDR2 is YFSETQ. V lost 0 bases to trimming and J lost 6 bases; unmatched junction nucleotides: 1. The DNA of the CDR3 is TGCGCCAGCAGCTTGGAGGGACAGGGTAATTCACCCCTCCACTTT. Residues: CASSLEGQGNSPLHF.

The rearrangement links TRBV6-1 to TRBJ1-1; 8 bases map to TRBD1. This CDR3 comprises 14 residues. CDR1 MNHNS and CDR2 SASEGT come from the germline V gene. With V trimmed by 3 bases and J by 7 bases, 7 bases remained unmatched. CDR3 sequence (DNA): TGTGCCAGCAGTGAGGGGACAGGAAGGGGTGAAGCTTTCTTT. This sequence encodes CASSEGTGRGEAFF.

The chain is built from TRBV19 and TRBJ2-1; 12 bases agree with TRBD2. This CDR3 has 14 residues. Germline assignment: CDR1 LNHDA and CDR2 SQIVND (reference sequence). The junction had 6 bases not matched to a gene; V was cut back by 4 bases and J by 11 bases. The CDR3 sequence is CASSREGLAGKQFF. CDR3 coding DNA: TGTGCCAGTAGTAGGGAAGGACTAGCGGGGAAGCAGTTCTTC.

The chain joins TRBV6-6 to TRBJ2-7; D is ambiguous. Germline V gives CDR1 MNHNY, CDR2 SVGAGI (reference sequence). V shed 6 bases and J shed 3 bases, with 6 bases lying between them. The CDR3 sequence is 11 residues long. The CDR3: CASRGYYEQYF. The CDR3 coding sequence is TGTGCCAGCAGGGGATACTACGAGCAGTACTTC.

V usage is TRBV7-8 and J usage is TRBJ2-7, with 7 bases matching TRBD1. In germline, CDR1 is SGHVS, CDR2 FQNEAQ. The ends lost 8 bases at V and 7 bases at J; junction bases unmatched: 11. The CDR3 is made up of 13 amino acids. The CDR3 loop reads CASVGQALVEQYF. The DNA for the CDR3 is TGTGCCAGCGTCGGACAGGCCTTGGTGGAGCAGTACTTC.

V usage is TRBV7-2 and J usage is TRBJ1-4; weak D call: TRBD1 (6 bases). Germline loops: CDR1 SGHTA, CDR2 FQGNSA. There are 15 residues in the CDR3. Trimming took 5 bases from V and 8 from J, leaving 18 bases between them. Here the CDR3 DNA reads TGTGCCAGCAGCAAAGATGGGGGCGCGGGGGAAAAACTGTTTTTT. It is translated as CASSKDGGAGEKLFF.

The V call is TRBV6-5, the J call TRBJ1-1; D not certain. The V gene's germline CDR1 is MNHEY and CDR2 SVGAGI. The CDR3 is made up of 15 amino acids. V was trimmed by 0 bases and J by 0 bases, leaving 8 bases between them. The CDR3 bases are TGTGCCAGCAGTTACTCGGCAACTTTGAACACTGAAGCTTTCTTT. Translating gives CASSYSATLNTEAFF.

The V and J genes are TRBV7-6 and TRBJ2-7; D remains ambiguous. The V end was cut by 8 bases, the J end by 5 bases, with 4 bases between. The CDR3 loop spans 9 amino acids. Germline V lookup: CDR1 SGHVS, CDR2 FNYEAQ. CDR3 protein: CASGHEQYF. The CDR3 DNA sequence: TGTGCCAGCGGGCACGAGCAGTACTTC.

The chain combines TRBV6-6 with TRBJ1-2; D may be TRBD1 (6 bases). The CDR3 loop spans 14 amino acids. Germline V CDR1 and CDR2: MNHNY, SVGAGI (reference sequence). Trimming removed 2 bases at V and 4 bases at J, with 11 bases between. DNA for the CDR3: TGTGCCAGCAGTTACGGAGCAGGGGTCTATGGCTACACCTTC. Its protein product is CASSYGAGVYGYTF.

The V gene is TRBV2, the J gene TRBJ2-7, with no clear D. V dropped 3 bases and J dropped 4 bases, with 4 bases sitting between them. The CDR3 length is 11 residues. The germline V gene has CDR1 SNHLY and CDR2 FYNNEI. CDR3: CASSEAYEQYF. The CDR3 DNA reads TGTGCCAGCAGTGAGGCTTACGAGCAGTACTTC.

The rearrangement uses TRBV5-1 and TRBJ1-2; TRBD1 aligns across 10 bases. The length of the CDR3 is 15 residues. Germline values: CDR1 SGHRS, CDR2 YFSETQ. V shed 1 base, J shed 6 bases, and the junction held 6 bases outside the gene matches. CDR3 amino acids: CASSLSSGTGDGYTF. CDR3 DNA: TGCGCCAGCAGCTTGAGCTCCGGGACAGGGGATGGCTACACCTTC.

This clone was seen only a few times. The chain employs TRBV2 and TRBJ1-4; 10 bases are shared with TRBD1. The CDR3 runs 15 residues. The V gene's germline CDR1 is SNHLY and CDR2 FYNNEI. Trimming took 6 bases from V and 8 from J; bases not matched to a gene: 9. The CDR3 nucleotides read TGTGCCAGCAGGGGCACCGGGACAGGGGTAGAAAAACTGTTTTTT. Protein: CASRGTGTGVEKLFF.